One sample yielded the 26 T cell receptor beta chains listed below, sequenced in a study of immune evolution from preneoplasia to lung adenocarcinoma (dated by TCRdb to the early 2020s). The library was built by means of the immunoSEQ multiplex PCR assay. TCRdb took this table from immuneACCESS and kept in-frame rearrangements with V and J called. Such tables lack part of the clones; where checked against another copy, unresolved V genes explain under half of the gap, and the rest is unexplained. The sample table contains about 1,100 clones; only one count was recorded for approximately 85% of them. The top ten hold over 9% of the sample. Sequenced material: FFPE tissue from an adenomatous hyperplasia lung lesion. The cell subset or site label corresponds to: atypical adenomatous hyperplasia (AAH), lung preneoplasia. The receptor source for this set is a person aged 55-85 years with lung adenocarcinoma.

V gene TRBV11-2 combines with J gene TRBJ2-7; 8 nucleotides match TRBD1. The germline CDR1 and CDR2 sequences are SGHAT and FQNNGV. CDR3 size: 15 residues. Trimming cost V 0 bases and J 3 bases; bases outside gene matches: 4. The chain's CDR3 is CASSLDETGVYEQYF. The CDR3 DNA follows: TGTGCCAGCAGCTTAGACGAGACAGGGGTCTACGAGCAGTACTTC. Full variable domain (remainder filled in from reference TRBV11-2 and TRBJ2-7): EAGVAQSPRYKIIEKRQSVAFWCNPISGHATLYWYQQILGQGPKLLIQFQNNGVVDDSQLPKDRFSAERLKGVDSTLKIQPAKLEDSAVYLCASSLDETGVYEQYFGPGTRLTVT.

V and J are TRBV5-6 and TRBJ2-5; D not certain. The CDR3 is 12 amino acids. Between the trimmed V and J ends, which lost 2 bases and 2 bases, there was a span of 4 bases. The germline V gene encodes CDR1 SGHDT and CDR2 YYEEEE. CDR3 DNA: TGTGCCAGCAGCTTTGATCAAGAGACCCAGTACTTC. Encoded protein: CASSFDQETQYF.

This chain uses TRBV7-9 with TRBJ2-7; possibly TRBD1 for D (6 bases). The CDR3 is 16 residues long. Germline V gene sequence: CDR1 SEHNR, CDR2 FQNEAQ (reference sequence). Trimming pared 1 base from V and 5 bases from J, leaving 18 bases between. The CDR3 is CASSLVGHLKPNEQYF. CDR3 bases: TGTGCCAGCAGCTTAGTGGGACACTTGAAGCCTAACGAGCAGTACTTC.

The V gene is TRBV10-3, the J gene TRBJ1-1; D is undetermined. CDR1 and CDR2 (germline): ENHRY, SYGVKD. V was shortened by 4 bases and J by 7 bases, with 7 bases between the two germline ends. CDR3 length: 11 residues. The CDR3 reads CAISVGDEAFF. The CDR3 DNA follows: TGTGCCATCAGTGTTGGTGATGAAGCTTTCTTT.

This chain connects TRBV6-1 to TRBJ1-2; D may be TRBD1 (6 bases). This CDR3 contains 13 residues. V dropped 2 bases and J dropped 4 bases, with 8 bases sitting between them. CDR1 and CDR2 from the germline V gene are MNHNS and SASEGT. CDR3 DNA: TGTGCCAGCAGTGAATGGGGGGCCTATGGCTACACCTTC. This codes for CASSEWGAYGYTF.

This sequence joins TRBV6-5 and TRBJ1-2, with 8 bases matching TRBD1. J was trimmed by 8 bases and V by 6 bases; bases with no gene match: 5. The CDR3 covers 12 residues. Germline V lookup: CDR1 MNHEY, CDR2 SVGAGI. The chain's CDR3 is CASRTTGVGYTF. The CDR3, as DNA: TGTGCCAGCAGAACGACAGGGGTCGGCTACACCTTC.

The genes are TRBV7-9 and TRBJ2-3; no reliable D call. Trimming took 11 bases from V and 2 from J, leaving 14 bases between them. The germline V gene has CDR1 SEHNR and CDR2 FQNEAQ (reference sequence). The CDR3 has 13 residues. CDR3 DNA: TGTGCCTCAGTGGGAACAGACACAGATACGCAGTATTTT. It is translated as CASVGTDTDTQYF.

V usage is TRBV7-9 and J usage is TRBJ1-1; D gene ambiguous. The V and J ends lost 8 bases and 5 bases respectively, with 15 bases between them. This CDR3 region has 13 residues. The germline CDR1 and CDR2 sequences are SEHNR and FQNEAQ (reference sequence). This CDR3 reads CASGAERRTEAFF. CDR3 in DNA: TGTGCCAGCGGCGCAGAGAGAAGAACTGAAGCTTTCTTT.

The chain links TRBV4-1 to TRBJ1-1; D might be TRBD1 (6 bases). The V gene's germline CDR1 is MGHRA and CDR2 YSYEKL. Trimming stripped 4 bases from V and 0 bases from J, with 15 bases between. The CDR3 covers 16 residues. CDR3 nucleotide sequence: TGCGCCAGCAGCCGCGGACAGCTGTACATGAACACTGAAGCTTTCTTT. This translates into CASSRGQLYMNTEAFF.

This clone was counted only a few times. The J gene is TRBJ1-5, the V gene TRBV7-8, with a possible D match to TRBD1 (5 bases). The CDR3 runs 13 residues. Germline-derived CDR1 and CDR2 are SGHVS and FQNEAQ. This chain's CDR3 is CASTGQENQPQHF. The CDR3 coding sequence is TGTGCTTCAACGGGGCAGGAGAATCAGCCCCAGCATTTT.

V is TRBV7-2 and J is TRBJ1-2; D is unresolved. The CDR3 consists of 15 residues. Germline CDR1 is SGHTA and CDR2 is FQGNSA. Trimming pared 4 bases from V and 5 bases from J, leaving 17 bases between. CDR3 bases: TGTGCCAGCAGCTCTGTGGGGATCAAGGGTTATGGCTACACCTTC. It yields the protein CASSSVGIKGYGYTF.

In nucleotides, the CDR3 is TGTGCCAGCAGCCCTCGGGACGTCCAAGAGACCCAGTACTTC. Protein sequence: CASSPRDVQETQYF. The J gene is TRBJ2-5, the V gene TRBV14, with D perhaps given as TRBD1 or TRBD2 (5 bases each). The CDR3 runs 14 residues. Per the germline V gene, CDR1 is SGHDN and CDR2 is FVKESK. Trimming took off 4 bases at V and 1 base at J, with 10 bases between the two ends. The full variable domain, its missing parts supplied by reference TRBV14 and TRBJ2-5, is EAGVTQFPSHSVIEKGQTVTLRCDPISGHDNLYWYRRVMGKEIKFLLHFVKESKQDESGMPNNRFLAERTGGTYSTLKVQPAELEDSGVYFCASSPRDVQETQYFGPGTRLLVL.

The chain recombines TRBV28 with TRBJ2-5, with D uncertain. The assigned J gene may be wrong: the sequence end matches TRBJ2-7 better. The V gene's germline CDR1 is MDHEN and CDR2 SYDVKM. CDR3 length: 15 amino acids. CDR3 in DNA: TGTGCCAGCAGCCCCGTGCACGGCCTCGCCTACGAGCAGTACTTC. Residues: CASSPVHGLAYEQYF.

This clone was recorded only once. The chain uses TRBV4-1 and TRBJ2-3; 13 positions match TRBD2. The CDR3 contains 16 residues. V lost 3 bases, J lost 10 bases, and 10 bases stayed unmatched. CDR1 and CDR2 (germline): MGHRA, YSYEKL. CDR3: CASSQDTSGRASPQYF. The DNA for the CDR3 is TGCGCCAGCAGCCAGGACACTAGCGGGAGGGCCAGTCCGCAGTATTTT.

The CDR3 is CASSPGTANEQYF. CDR3 DNA sequence: TGTGCCAGCAGTCCCGGCACAGCCAACGAGCAGTACTTC. The chain is built from TRBV11-2 and TRBJ2-7; D is undetermined. V lost 6 bases and J lost 5, with 14 bases in between. CDR3 length: 13 amino acids. Germline-derived CDR1 and CDR2 are SGHAT and FQNNGV.

This clone was detected only once. The J gene is TRBJ2-5, the V gene TRBV6-1; D is undetermined. This CDR3 spans 11 amino acids. With 2 bases removed from V and 5 bases from J, the gap between germline ends came to 3 bases. CDR1 is MNHNS and CDR2 is SASEGT in the germline V gene. The CDR3 DNA sequence: TGTGCCAGCAGTGAACCGGAGACCCAGTACTTC. It codes for CASSEPETQYF.

This rearrangement joins TRBV25-1 to TRBJ2-7; D ambiguous. The V and J ends lost 0 bases and 0 bases respectively, with 12 bases between them. Germline V gene data show CDR1 as MGHDK and CDR2 as SYGVNS. There are 16 residues in the CDR3. CDR3 nucleotides: TGTGCCAGCAGTGAATATAGGAGCTTTAGCTCCTACGAGCAGTACTTC. Encoded protein: CASSEYRSFSSYEQYF.

The V and J genes are TRBV14 and TRBJ2-7, with 12 bases identical to TRBD1. The CDR3 is 15 residues long. Germline values: CDR1 SGHDN, CDR2 FVKESK. Losses at the gene ends were 2 bases for V and 5 bases for J; bases not matched to a gene: 4. The DNA for the CDR3 is TGTGCCAGCAGCCAACCGGGACAGGGGGCCAACGAGCAGTACTTC. Translation: CASSQPGQGANEQYF. Supplemented by reference TRBV14 and TRBJ2-7, the full variable domain reads EAGVTQFPSHSVIEKGQTVTLRCDPISGHDNLYWYRRVMGKEIKFLLHFVKESKQDESGMPNNRFLAERTGGTYSTLKVQPAELEDSGVYFCASSQPGQGANEQYFGPGTRLTVT.

The chain combines TRBV11-3 with TRBJ2-3; 10 bases are shared with TRBD2. V was pared by 5 bases and J by 1 base, with 9 bases of the junction left unmatched. The length of the CDR3 is 17 residues. CDR1 is SGHNT and CDR2 is YENEEA in the germline V gene. CDR3 DNA: TGTGCCAGCAGCCAGGCTAGCGGGAGCGGCGGCACAGATACGCAGTATTTT. Translating it yields CASSQASGSGGTDTQYF.

V and J are TRBV4-3 and TRBJ1-2; a possible D gene is TRBD1 (6 bases). Germline CDR1 and CDR2: LGHNA and YSLEER. V lost 0 bases to trimming and J lost 2 bases, with 13 bases between them. The CDR3 is made up of 16 amino acids. The CDR3 DNA reads TGCGCCAGCAGCCAAGACAGGGGAACCCCCAACTATGGCTACACCTTC. Its protein is CASSQDRGTPNYGYTF.

This clone was observed a few times. The chain combines TRBV5-1 with TRBJ2-7; tentative D call: TRBD1 (5 bases). This CDR3 spans 13 amino acids. The germline CDR1 and CDR2 sequences are SGHRS and YFSETQ. The V end lost 1 base, the J end lost 5 bases, and 10 bases lay between the germline ends. The CDR3 DNA is TGCGCCAGCAGCTTGCCAGGGAAGGACGAGCAGTACTTC. Its protein product is CASSLPGKDEQYF.

The rearrangement joins TRBV18 to TRBJ1-4; the match to TRBD1 covers 10 bases. The CDR3 has 17 residues. J lost 7 bases, V lost 3 bases, and 11 bases had no gene match. Germline CDR1 and CDR2: KGHSH and LQKENI. The CDR3 coding sequence is TGTGCCAGCTCACCGGCGACAGGGGGCGCGGGGACTGAAAAACTGTTTTTT. Amino acid sequence: CASSPATGGAGTEKLFF.

The chain combines TRBV5-5 with TRBJ1-5, with no clear D. The CDR3 is made up of 15 amino acids. Trimming took off 2 bases at V and 5 bases at J, with 14 bases between the two ends. CDR1 SGHKS and CDR2 YYEKEE come from the germline V gene (reference sequence). The CDR3 spells CASSFHTRVDQPQHF. The CDR3 DNA follows: TGTGCCAGCAGCTTCCATACTCGAGTAGATCAGCCCCAGCATTTT.

The V gene is TRBV19, the J gene TRBJ2-7; possibly TRBD1 for D (6 bases). The germline V gene encodes CDR1 LNHDA and CDR2 SQIVND (reference sequence). V was cut by 0 bases and J by 7 bases, with 19 bases left in between. The CDR3 extends over 16 amino acids. The CDR3 spells CASSIEGRGSLREQYF. Written as DNA, the CDR3 is TGTGCCAGTAGTATAGAGGGCAGGGGATCATTAAGGGAGCAGTACTTC.

The chain has TRBV11-2 and TRBJ2-5; D gene uncertain. CDR1 and CDR2 (germline): SGHAT, FQNNGV. This CDR3 contains 11 residues. Trimming stripped 5 bases from V and 1 base from J, with 2 bases between. The CDR3 DNA reads as TGTGCCAGCAGCACCCAAGAGACCCAGTACTTC. Its protein is CASSTQETQYF. Variable domain in full (rest from reference TRBV11-2 and TRBJ2-5): EAGVAQSPRYKIIEKRQSVAFWCNPISGHATLYWYQQILGQGPKLLIQFQNNGVVDDSQLPKDRFSAERLKGVDSTLKIQPAKLEDSAVYLCASSTQETQYFGPGTRLLVL.

The chain employs TRBV30 and TRBJ1-2; D remains ambiguous. In germline, CDR1 is GTSNPN, CDR2 SVGIG (reference sequence). The CDR3 loop spans 16 amino acids. The V end lost 0 bases, the J end lost 2 bases, and 16 bases lay between the germline ends. CDR3 DNA sequence: TGTGCCTGGAGTGTACCCCTTCTCCTAACGAACTATGGCTACACCTTC. It codes for CAWSVPLLLTNYGYTF.